The clone carrying this T cell receptor (beta chain) appeared many times. PBMCs were obtained from over 8.5 ml fresh peripheral blood. Germline V gene sequence: CDR1 MNHNS, CDR2 SASEGT. This CDR3 comprises 11 residues. Trimming removed 6 bases at V and 11 bases at J, with 13 bases between. These data are taken from a study of T cells in Graves' hyperthyroidism and ophthalmopathy. TCR beta CDR3 sequences were amplified from RNA transcripts. First-round RT-PCR of the TCR CDR3 relied on the HTBI primer set. Via MiXCR, TCRdb re-called the multiplex PCR reads, giving one row per CDR3 protein. The sample records about 180,000 distinct CDR3 sequences, approximately 15% being singletons.

This sequence joins TRBV6-1 and TRBJ1-1; D is perhaps TRBD1 (6 bases). The sequencing input was blood. The clonotype was recovered from a woman aged 45 to 65 with Graves' hyperthyroidism. DNA for the CDR3: TGTGCCAGCAGGGGGGCACGGCGGGCTTTCTTT. Translated, it gives CASRGARRAFF.